These 32 T cell receptor beta chains were sequenced from one sample in a study of shared clonotypes between healthy human individuals. Some clones are missing from TCRdb's copy, which holds only in-frame ones; the method was immunoSEQ multiplex PCR. Here the sample spans approximately 2,200,000 clones, approximately 94% being singletons. Terminally differentiated effector memory CD45RA+ cells were left out of the naive CD8 fraction, which was CD45RO-negative and positively selected for CCR7. Material for sequencing was naive CD8+ T cells from PBMCs. Receptors originate from a man aged 18 to 35 in good health. Some clones in this sample may be carry-over from other donors' samples.

This chain links TRBV28 with TRBJ2-1; D remains unclear. V lost 3 bases and J 6 bases, leaving 12 bases between the germline ends. Germline values: CDR1 MDHEN, CDR2 SYDVKM. The CDR3 length is 14 residues. The CDR3 loop reads CASSLMGWPNEQFF. For the CDR3, the DNA is TGTGCCAGCAGTTTGATGGGATGGCCCAATGAGCAGTTCTTC. The complete variable domain, with remaining parts taken from reference TRBV28 and TRBJ2-1, reads DVKVTQSSRYLVKRTGEKVFLECVQDMDHENMFWYRQDPGLGLRLIYFSYDVKMKEKGDIPEGYSVSREKKERFSLILESASTNQTSMYLCASSLMGWPNEQFFGPGTRLTVL.

The chain links TRBV9 to TRBJ1-2; possible D gene TRBD1, 6 bases. The CDR3 extends over 13 amino acids. V lost 6 bases to trimming and J lost 6 bases, with 15 bases between them. The germline CDR1 and CDR2 sequences are SGDLS and YYNGEE. CDR3 DNA: TGTGCCAGCAAGGGGACAAAGGGTAATGGCTACACCTTC. Encoded protein: CASKGTKGNGYTF.

This clone was seen once. The chain couples TRBV19 to TRBJ2-5, with TRBD1 as a possible D gene (6 bases). Germline V gives CDR1 LNHDA, CDR2 SQIVND (reference sequence). V was trimmed by 5 bases and J by 2 bases, leaving 15 bases between them. The CDR3 covers 15 residues. The CDR3: CASSVRQALQETQYF. The DNA of the CDR3 is TGTGCCAGTAGTGTCCGACAGGCGCTACAAGAGACCCAGTACTTC.

This clone has just one count. V and J are TRBV4-2 and TRBJ2-7; no reliable D call. Germline V gene lookup returns CDR1 LGHNA and CDR2 YNFKEQ. The CDR3 loop spans 13 amino acids. V was trimmed by 1 base and J by 6 bases, leaving 10 bases between them. The CDR3 protein is CASSQVVGFEQYF. The CDR3 DNA follows: TGTGCCAGCAGCCAAGTAGTGGGCTTCGAGCAGTACTTC.

To note about this clone: This same CDR3 is encoded by further DNA sequences in the sample. The chain combines TRBV27 with TRBJ2-2, with 8 bases that match TRBD2. CDR1 and CDR2 (germline): MNHEY, SMNVEV (reference sequence). The V gene end was trimmed by 3 bases and the J gene end by 5 bases; junction bases not matched to a gene: 5. This CDR3 spans 15 amino acids. CDR3 nucleotides: TGTGCCAGCAGTTTGGGACTAGGAGGGACCGGGGAGCTGTTTTTT. Translated: CASSLGLGGTGELFF.

In the case of this clone: At one boundary the junction diverges from the germline segment, which might be a read error. Other DNA variants within this sample encode the same CDR3. The gene calls are TRBV4-1 and TRBJ2-7; 11 nucleotides align to TRBD2. The length of the CDR3 is 16 residues. Germline assignment: CDR1 MGHRA and CDR2 YSYEKL. CDR3 sequence: CASSKVAGGPRDEQYF. As DNA, the CDR3 is TGCGCCAGCAGTAAGGTAGCGGGAGGGCCAAGAGACGAACAGTACTTC.

In its sample, this clone was seen once. V gene TRBV9 combines with J gene TRBJ2-5, with TRBD2 identical over 7 bases. The germline V gene has CDR1 SGDLS and CDR2 YYNGEE. The CDR3 has 14 residues. The ends lost 5 bases at V and 4 bases at J; junction bases unmatched: 8. The CDR3 sequence: CASSLGGSLETQYF. DNA of the CDR3: TGTGCCAGCAGTTTGGGGGGGTCCCTAGAGACCCAGTACTTC.

The rearrangement uses TRBV11-2 and TRBJ1-5, with TRBD1 identical over 7 bases. The CDR3 sequence is 16 residues long. Germline V gives CDR1 SGHAT, CDR2 FQNNGV. The junction had 5 bases not matched to a gene; V was cut back by 1 base and J by 2 bases. DNA for the CDR3: TGTGCCAGCAGCTTAGGGACAGGTTGGGGCAATCAGCCCCAGCATTTT. It encodes CASSLGTGWGNQPQHF. Filled out from reference TRBV11-2 and TRBJ1-5, the complete variable domain reads EAGVAQSPRYKIIEKRQSVAFWCNPISGHATLYWYQQILGQGPKLLIQFQNNGVVDDSQLPKDRFSAERLKGVDSTLKIQPAKLEDSAVYLCASSLGTGWGNQPQHFGDGTRLSIL.

V is TRBV27 and J is TRBJ2-1; the D is unclear. Germline V CDR1 and CDR2: MNHEY, SMNVEV (reference sequence). This CDR3 has 13 amino acids. Trimming removed 0 bases from V and 9 bases from J, with 9 bases in between. For the CDR3, the DNA is TGTGCCAGCAGTTTATCGTACGGCGGTGAGCAGTTCTTC. Its protein product is CASSLSYGGEQFF.

The gene calls are TRBV5-1 and TRBJ2-7; TRBD2 agrees at 8 bases. The germline V gene has CDR1 SGHRS and CDR2 YFSETQ. The trim removed 0 bases at V and 4 bases at J, leaving 6 bases unmatched. The CDR3 length is 15 residues. CDR3 amino acids: CASSLAGGPGYEQYF. The CDR3 DNA follows: TGCGCCAGCAGCTTGGCGGGAGGGCCCGGGTACGAGCAGTACTTC.

V usage is TRBV7-9 and J usage is TRBJ1-1; weak D call: TRBD1 (6 bases). This CDR3 has 15 residues. The ends were cut back, 5 bases at V and 4 bases at J, with 17 bases in the middle. The germline gives CDR1 SEHNR, CDR2 FQNEAQ (reference sequence). The chain's CDR3 is CASSLRQAGGTEAFF. The DNA for the CDR3 is TGTGCCAGCAGCCTCCGACAGGCGGGGGGCACTGAAGCTTTCTTT. The whole variable domain, remainder taken from reference TRBV7-9 and TRBJ1-1, is DTGVSQNPRHKITKRGQNVTFRCDPISEHNRLYWYRQTLGQGPEFLTYFQNEAQLEKSRLLSDRFSAERPKGSFSTLEIQRTEQGDSAMYLCASSLRQAGGTEAFFGQGTRLTVV.

V and J are TRBV9 and TRBJ2-7; TRBD2 aligns across 11 bases. The CDR3 totals 16 residues. Germline V gene sequence: CDR1 SGDLS, CDR2 YYNGEE. With 3 bases clipped from V and 3 bases from J, the junction kept 8 bases outside the gene matches. The CDR3: CASSATSGGDYYEQYF. DNA of the CDR3: TGTGCCAGCAGCGCTACTAGCGGGGGTGATTACTACGAGCAGTACTTC.

There are a few counts of this clone. This chain links TRBV28 with TRBJ1-5; tentative D call: TRBD1 (5 bases). Per the germline V gene, CDR1 is MDHEN and CDR2 is SYDVKM. CDR3 length equals 17 residues. Trimming pared 4 bases from V and 3 bases from J, leaving 19 bases between. The CDR3 sequence is CASSSKLGRGFNQPQHF. In DNA form, the CDR3 reads TGTGCCAGCAGTTCGAAGTTGGGACGGGGGTTCAATCAGCCCCAGCATTTT.

The chain carries TRBV28 and TRBJ2-3; D might be TRBD1 (6 bases). CDR1 is MDHEN and CDR2 is SYDVKM in the germline V gene. Trimming pared 4 bases from V and 4 bases from J, leaving 9 bases between. CDR3 size: 13 residues. Here the CDR3 DNA reads TGTGCCAGCAGTTCCAGGGGTGCAGATACGCAGTATTTT. Translating it yields CASSSRGADTQYF.

V gene TRBV7-9 combines with J gene TRBJ1-2; 8 bases agree with TRBD1. The CDR3 has 16 residues. Germline V gives CDR1 SEHNR, CDR2 FQNEAQ (reference sequence). J was trimmed by 4 bases and V by 0 bases; bases with no gene match: 7. The CDR3 here is CASSLAGDRHRYGYTF. The CDR3 region has the DNA TGTGCCAGCAGCTTAGCGGGGGACAGGCACCGCTATGGCTACACCTTC.

The rearrangement links TRBV18 to TRBJ2-1; D may be TRBD2 (6 bases). CDR1 KGHSH and CDR2 LQKENI come from the germline V gene. The V end was cut by 3 bases, the J end by 6 bases, with 15 bases between. The CDR3 has 15 residues. The CDR3 nucleotides read TGTGCCAGCTCACCGGACTACGGGGTAACCAATGAGCAGTTCTTC. Its protein product is CASSPDYGVTNEQFF.

The genes are TRBV10-3 and TRBJ2-1; D call uncertain. V shed 7 bases and J shed 4 bases, with 8 bases lying between them. Germline V gives CDR1 ENHRY, CDR2 SYGVKD. This CDR3 has 12 residues. CDR3 DNA: TGTGCCATCAATTCCGATTACAATGAGCAGTTCTTC. Its translation is CAINSDYNEQFF.

The V call is TRBV6-1, the J call TRBJ1-5; possibly TRBD1 for D (5 bases). CDR1 and CDR2 from the germline V gene are MNHNS and SASEGT. The CDR3 covers 13 residues. Trimming left V 4 bases short and J 3 bases short, with 7 bases between. The CDR3 here is CASSGGVNQPQHF. DNA of the CDR3: TGTGCCAGCAGTGGGGGGGTCAATCAGCCCCAGCATTTT.

The chain links TRBV10-3 to TRBJ1-5; 8 bases map to TRBD1. J lost 6 bases, V lost 0 bases, and 4 bases had no gene match. Germline loops: CDR1 ENHRY, CDR2 SYGVKD. The CDR3 consists of 15 residues. Written as DNA, the CDR3 is TGTGCCATCAGTGAGTCAGAACAGGGGGTTCAGCCCCAGCATTTT. This translates into CAISESEQGVQPQHF.

The J gene is TRBJ2-4, the V gene TRBV11-2; 10 bases are shared with TRBD1. The germline gives CDR1 SGHAT, CDR2 FQNNGV. V lost 1 base to trimming and J lost 7 bases; unmatched junction nucleotides: 4. The CDR3 length is 15 residues. As DNA, the CDR3 is TGTGCCAGCAGCTTAGGTCCGGGACAGGGGAACATTCAGTACTTC. It codes for CASSLGPGQGNIQYF.

V and J are TRBV28 and TRBJ1-4, with 8 positions matching TRBD1. This CDR3 contains 17 residues. CDR1 is MDHEN and CDR2 is SYDVKM in the germline V gene. Trimming took 2 bases from V and 0 from J; bases not matched to a gene: 5. Here the CDR3 DNA reads TGTGCCAGCAGTTTAAAGACAGGGGCCCCAACTAATGAAAAACTGTTTTTT. It translates to CASSLKTGAPTNEKLFF.

This clone has a handful of counts. The chain joins TRBV28 to TRBJ2-7; 11 nucleotides line up with TRBD2. The CDR3 has 16 amino acids. Germline V lookup: CDR1 MDHEN, CDR2 SYDVKM. After removal of 4 bases from V and 2 bases from J, the junction contained 7 bases not matched to a gene. DNA for the CDR3: TGTGCCAGCAGTTCGCAGACTAGCGGGATCCCCTACGAGCAGTACTTC. This translates into CASSSQTSGIPYEQYF.

This clone was found once. The gene calls are TRBV7-3 and TRBJ2-5; TRBD2 might be the D (6 bases). The CDR3 is 15 residues long. Germline values: CDR1 SGHTA, CDR2 FQGTGA. Trimming removed 4 bases at V and 7 bases at J, with 19 bases between. The CDR3: CASSSRDSHVATQYF. As DNA, the CDR3 is TGTGCCAGCAGCTCAAGGGACTCCCATGTTGCGACCCAGTACTTC.

The CDR3 protein is CASSYSTSSGGETQYF. The CDR3 nucleotides read TGTGCCAGCAGTTACTCGACTTCTAGCGGAGGGGAGACCCAGTACTTC. V usage is TRBV6-5 and J usage is TRBJ2-5, with 7 bases matching TRBD2. Losses at the gene ends were 0 bases for V and 5 bases for J; bases not matched to a gene: 9. Germline V gives CDR1 MNHEY, CDR2 SVGAGI. The CDR3 runs 16 residues.

The chain recombines TRBV9 with TRBJ2-7; 12 bases map to TRBD1. Germline V gene sequence: CDR1 SGDLS, CDR2 YYNGEE. The trim removed 0 bases at V and 2 bases at J, leaving 3 bases unmatched. The CDR3 extends over 16 amino acids. The CDR3 DNA is TGTGCCAGCAGCGTAGCCGGGACAGGGGGCCCCTACGAGCAGTACTTC. This gives the protein CASSVAGTGGPYEQYF.

The chain carries TRBV7-9 and TRBJ1-2; 7 bases line up with TRBD1. Germline CDR1 SEHNR, CDR2 FQNEAQ (reference sequence). V was clipped by 5 bases and J by 8 bases; unmatched bases: 8. This CDR3 contains 13 residues. This CDR3 is CASSVDRVEGYTF. The CDR3 bases are TGTGCCAGCAGCGTCGACAGGGTAGAGGGCTACACCTTC. Variable domain in full (rest from reference TRBV7-9 and TRBJ1-2): DTGVSQNPRHKITKRGQNVTFRCDPISEHNRLYWYRQTLGQGPEFLTYFQNEAQLEKSRLLSDRFSAERPKGSFSTLEIQRTEQGDSAMYLCASSVDRVEGYTFGSGTRLTVV.

The rearrangement links TRBV6-6 to TRBJ1-3; 7 nucleotides agree with TRBD1. The germline V gene encodes CDR1 MNHNY and CDR2 SVGAGI (reference sequence). The junction had 6 bases not matched to a gene; V was cut back by 6 bases and J by 4 bases. The CDR3 is made up of 14 amino acids. CDR3 sequence: CASRTGTEGNTIYF. In DNA form, the CDR3 reads TGTGCCAGCAGGACCGGGACAGAAGGAAACACCATATATTTT.

Notes on this clone: The junction does not match germline at one end; this may be a read error. The genes are TRBV10-3 and TRBJ1-6, with D perhaps matching TRBD1 (6 bases). CDR3 length: 15 residues. Germline assignment: CDR1 ENHRY and CDR2 SYGVKD. In DNA form, the CDR3 reads TGTGCCATCAGTGAGAAGGGAGGGGGGGCCCGGCCACCGTTCTTT. Encoded protein: CAISEKGGGARPPFF.

The gene calls are TRBV13 and TRBJ2-7; 9 bases align to TRBD2. J was trimmed by 1 base and V by 5 bases; bases with no gene match: 12. This CDR3 is 17 amino acids long. The germline V gene encodes CDR1 PRHDT and CDR2 FYEKMQ (reference sequence). The CDR3 nucleotides are TGTGCCAGCAGCCCTCCAGTAGCGGGAGCCCTATCCTACGAGCAGTACTTC. It is translated as CASSPPVAGALSYEQYF.

The chain combines TRBV30 with TRBJ1-2; D gene uncertain. The CDR3 sequence is 9 residues long. V lost 6 bases to trimming and J lost 7 bases, with 6 bases between them. Germline loops: CDR1 GTSNPN, CDR2 SVGIG (reference sequence). The CDR3 here is CACDGGYTF. CDR3 bases: TGTGCCTGTGACGGTGGCTACACCTTC. The complete variable domain, with remaining parts taken from reference TRBV30 and TRBJ1-2, reads SQTIHQWPATLVQPVGSPLSLECTVEGTSNPNLYWYRQAAGRGLQLLFYSVGIGQISSEVPQNLSASRPQDRQFILSSKKLLLSDSGFYLCACDGGYTFGSGTRLTVV.

V and J are TRBV7-6 and TRBJ2-7; TRBD2 matches at 14 bases. Germline CDR1 reads SGHVS; CDR2 reads FNYEAQ. The CDR3 runs to 16 residues. V lost 5 bases, J lost 0 bases, and 3 bases stayed unmatched. The CDR3 nucleotides are TGTGCCAGCAGCCCGGGACTAGCGGGGGTCTCCTACGAGCAGTACTTC. Protein sequence: CASSPGLAGVSYEQYF.

Only a few counts were recorded for this clone. V and J are TRBV28 and TRBJ1-1; tentative D call: TRBD1 (6 bases). V lost 6 bases to trimming and J lost 5 bases, with 19 bases between them. This CDR3 has 15 residues. Germline V CDR1 and CDR2: MDHEN, SYDVKM. CDR3 in amino acids: CASRNYRDPGTEAFF. The DNA of the CDR3 is TGTGCCAGCAGAAACTACAGGGACCCAGGAACTGAAGCTTTCTTT. The full variable domain, with the rest looked up from reference TRBV28 and TRBJ1-1, is DVKVTQSSRYLVKRTGEKVFLECVQDMDHENMFWYRQDPGLGLRLIYFSYDVKMKEKGDIPEGYSVSREKKERFSLILESASTNQTSMYLCASRNYRDPGTEAFFGQGTRLTVV.